This record concerns one TCR beta chain sequence. This receptor's antigen is unknown. There are no base qualities to consult, and no much larger clone falls within one base. Vitiligo counted as stable when lesions had not changed during the previous 6 months. To count as stable, patients also needed to show no confetti depigmentation, which is a clinical sign of active vitiligo. Any patient who had received treatment in the previous three months was excluded. PBMCs were isolated from heparinized blood by Ficoll density gradient centrifugation and then flash-frozen. In the germline V gene (reference sequence), CDR1 corresponds to SGHNT and CDR2 to YYREEE. Counted from cysteine to phenylalanine, this CDR3 has 15 amino acids. CDR3 DNA only is kept here, 45 bases in frame from base 1. Trimming removed 4 bases from V and 0 bases from J, leaving 12 bases between the germline ends. The data derive from a study of resident and recirculating memory T cells in vitiligo (dated by TCRdb to the late 2010s). Context from the whole study: For TCR beta sequencing, each of 3 stable vitiligo patients provided PBMCs along with epidermis taken by shave biopsy from two lesional and two nonlesional sites. Human TCR beta sequencing was used to test whether specific clones in lesional vitiligo skin differed from clones in nonlesional skin and blood. Without cell sorting, samples were homogenized immediately before genomic DNA was extracted using the Qiagen DNeasy Blood & Tissue Kit.

Beyond this particular receptor, the publication reports: TCR sequences were not shared across biopsy sites or across patients, which suggests that different T cell clones infiltrate different lesions, a pattern described as private specificity. Even within a single patient, overlap and correlation analysis found no significant repertoire overlap between any biopsies apart from each lesion compared with itself. Future mechanistic studies are needed so that the relative contributions of the lesion-infiltrating T cell clones and of human Trm versus Tcm pools can be evaluated. No unique dominant TCR clone was detected, and variation in clonality was observed among vitiligo lesions.

TCR beta chains were amplified from genomic DNA with the immunoSEQ hsTCRB kit. The immunoSEQ service sequenced the TCR beta libraries on an Illumina MiSeq instrument. As for how the authors treated the data: Analysis of the repertoire data was performed with the immunoSEQ Analyzer. In TCRdb, the immuneACCESS table is reduced to in-frame sequences with V and J assigned. These tables do not hold every clone; where another copy was compared, an unresolved V gene accounts for under half, and the others remain unexplained. The DNA gave D and trimming, while V, J and clone size come from that table. A total of more than 35,000 clones appear in this sample, over 90% of them only once. Of the sample, 4.5% falls within the top ten clones.

The source is a male donor with vitiligo. Recombination linked TRBV5-4 to TRBJ2-3, with a weak D call of TRBD2 (6 bases match). Material for sequencing was blood. The CDR3: CASSVFRGSTDTQYF. The DNA sequence reads TGTGCCAGCAGCGTATTTCGGGGGAGCACAGATACGCAGTATTTT. The reference TRBV5-4 and TRBJ2-3 proteins fill in what lies around the CDR3, so the full variable domain reads ETGVTQSPTHLIKTRGQQVTLRCSSQSGHNTVSWYQQALGQGPQFIFQYYREEENGRGNFPPRFSGLQFPNYSSELNVNALELDDSALYLCASSVFRGSTDTQYFGPGTRLTVL.